This entry lists 24 T cell receptor beta chains sequenced from one sample in a study of blood T cell repertoires in COVID-19. The method was immunoSEQ multiplex PCR; TCRdb's version includes in-frame clones alone and lacks a portion of them. The table lists about 140,000 clones, over 70% of them singletons. The specimen sequenced was peripheral blood. All receptors derive from a woman in her sixties or seventies with acute or convalescent COVID-19.

This chain links TRBV27 with TRBJ2-5; 8 nucleotides match TRBD1. CDR3 length: 15 amino acids. The germline V gene has CDR1 MNHEY and CDR2 SMNVEV (reference sequence). Germline trimming cut 4 bases from V and 9 bases from J; bases unmatched to any gene: 13. CDR3 sequence: CASSSPPGQGPSQYF. DNA of the CDR3: TGTGCCAGCAGTTCCCCCCCTGGACAGGGACCTTCCCAGTACTTC.

This clone has just one count. J is TRBJ1-2 and V is TRBV6-5; 10 bases line up with TRBD1. CDR1 is MNHEY and CDR2 is SVGAGI in the germline V gene. The ends lost 5 bases at V and 4 bases at J; junction bases unmatched: 4. The CDR3 covers 14 residues. Here the CDR3 DNA reads TGTGCCAGCAGTCAAAGGACAGGGGGCTATGGCTACACCTTC. Amino acid sequence: CASSQRTGGYGYTF.

The V and J genes are TRBV5-1 and TRBJ2-7; TRBD2 is a possible D gene (6 bases). CDR1 SGHRS and CDR2 YFSETQ come from the germline V gene. This CDR3 region has 13 residues. Trimming took off 5 bases at V and 4 bases at J, with 13 bases between the two ends. The CDR3 loop reads CASSRRESYEQYF. Here the CDR3 DNA reads TGCGCCAGCAGTAGACGGGAGAGTTACGAGCAGTACTTC. Full variable domain (remainder filled in from reference TRBV5-1 and TRBJ2-7): KAGVTQTPRYLIKTRGQQVTLSCSPISGHRSVSWYQQTPGQGLQFLFEYFSETQRNKGNFPGRFSGRQFSNSRSEMNVSTLELGDSALYLCASSRRESYEQYFGPGTRLTVT.

The chain employs TRBV9 and TRBJ2-1; 8 bases map to TRBD2. V lost 0 bases and J lost 2; bases outside the gene matches: 7. The CDR3 runs to 17 residues. CDR1 SGDLS and CDR2 YYNGEE come from the germline V gene. DNA of the CDR3: TGTGCCAGCAGCGTAGCGGGAGGGCCCCCCCCCTACAATGAGCAGTTCTTC. Amino acid sequence: CASSVAGGPPPYNEQFF.

The sample holds one count of this clone. The rearrangement links TRBV12-3 or TRBV12-4 to TRBJ1-3, with D possibly TRBD1 on 5 matching bases. The CDR3 length is 12 residues. Trimming took 6 bases from V and 16 from J, leaving 19 bases between them. CDR3 sequence reads: CASSFPGLPGYF. CDR3 nucleotides: TGTGCCAGCAGCTTCCCGGGCCTACCAGGGTATTTT.

The rearrangement links TRBV7-3 to TRBJ2-3, with TRBD2 matching over 8 bases. Looked up from germline, CDR1 is SGHTA and CDR2 is FQGTGA. With 4 bases clipped from V and 7 bases from J, the junction kept 7 bases outside the gene matches. The CDR3 covers 14 residues. The CDR3: CASSSPVAGNTQYF. CDR3 nucleotides: TGTGCCAGCAGCTCCCCGGTAGCGGGAAATACGCAGTATTTT. Combining the CDR3 with reference TRBV7-3 and TRBJ2-3 gives the whole variable domain GAGVSQTPSNKVTEKGKYVELRCDPISGHTALYWYRQSLGQGPEFLIYFQGTGAADDSGLPNDRFFAVRPEGSVSTLKIQRTERGDSAVYLCASSSPVAGNTQYFGPGTRLTVL.

This sequence joins TRBV6-2 or TRBV6-3 and TRBJ2-1; 11 bases map to TRBD2. This CDR3 region has 17 residues. Germline lookup yields CDR1 MNHEY and CDR2 SVGEGT. The junction had 15 bases not matched to a gene; V was cut back by 4 bases and J by 10 bases. As DNA, the CDR3 is TGTGCCAGCAGTTCCATACGGTCACTAGCGGGAGTAAGGGAGCAGTTCTTC. Residues: CASSSIRSLAGVREQFF.

The V gene is TRBV19, the J gene TRBJ2-7; 9 bases are shared with TRBD1. CDR1 and CDR2 (germline): LNHDA, SQIVND (reference sequence). This CDR3 contains 15 residues. Trimming took 1 base from V and 4 from J; bases not matched to a gene: 5. The chain's CDR3 is CASSIAGTGLYEQYF. The CDR3 bases are TGTGCCAGTAGTATAGCTGGGACAGGGCTTTACGAGCAGTACTTC.

This chain uses TRBV2 with TRBJ2-3, with 8 bases that match TRBD2. Trimming removed 1 base from V and 5 bases from J; junction bases left unmatched: 2. Germline CDR1 SNHLY, CDR2 FYNNEI. The CDR3 has 14 amino acids. CDR3 coding DNA: TGTGCCAGCAGTGAAGTTCTAGCGGGAGATACGCAGTATTTT. Translation gives CASSEVLAGDTQYF.

CDR3 amino acids: CSVKTKTDRVTEAFF. CDR3 nucleotide sequence: TGCAGCGTCAAAACGAAAACAGACAGGGTCACTGAAGCTTTCTTT. The chain couples TRBV29-1 to TRBJ1-1; TRBD1 aligns across 7 bases. In germline, CDR1 is SQVTM, CDR2 ANQGSEA. Losses at the gene ends were 6 bases for V and 4 bases for J; bases not matched to a gene: 14. The CDR3 contains 15 residues.

V usage is TRBV3-1 (or the pseudogene TRBV3-2) and J usage is TRBJ1-2; D unclear. This CDR3 has 17 amino acids. The V end lost 1 base, the J end lost 3 bases, and 18 bases lay between the germline ends. Germline loops: CDR1 LGHDT, CDR2 YNNKEL (reference sequence). The CDR3 loop is CASSQGVPGARDYGYTF. In nucleotides, the CDR3 is TGTGCCAGCAGCCAAGGAGTCCCGGGAGCCCGAGACTATGGCTACACCTTC.

This clone was detected a few times. CDR3 in amino acids: CASSLTGDRNQPQHF. The CDR3, as DNA: TGTGCCAGCAGTCTAACAGGAGATCGCAATCAGCCCCAGCATTTT. The rearrangement joins TRBV28 to TRBJ1-5, with D possibly matching TRBD1 (5 bases). Between the trimmed V and J ends, which lost 5 bases and 2 bases, there was a span of 13 bases. The germline V gene has CDR1 MDHEN and CDR2 SYDVKM. The CDR3 extends over 15 amino acids.

The count of this clone is one. J is TRBJ2-1 and V is TRBV27; TRBD2 matches 11 bases. J gave up 11 bases and V 0 bases, and 9 bases lay outside the gene matches. This CDR3 contains 16 residues. The germline V gene encodes CDR1 MNHEY and CDR2 SMNVEV (reference sequence). CDR3 protein: CASSLSSGRAPNKQFF. The CDR3 DNA sequence: TGTGCCAGCAGTTTATCTAGCGGGAGGGCCCCCAACAAGCAGTTCTTC.

The V gene is TRBV18, the J gene TRBJ2-1; 7 bases map to TRBD2. This CDR3 is built from 14 residues. Germline CDR1 reads KGHSH; CDR2 reads LQKENI. The trim removed 8 bases at V and 4 bases at J, leaving 8 bases unmatched. This chain's CDR3 is CASREASVYNEQFF. The CDR3 region has the DNA TGTGCCAGCCGGGAGGCTAGTGTATACAATGAGCAGTTCTTC.

This clone was picked up a small number of times. The rearrangement uses TRBV28 and TRBJ2-7; 12 bases are shared with TRBD1. V lost 6 bases, J lost 5 bases, and 8 bases stayed unmatched. The CDR3 runs 15 residues. In germline, CDR1 is MDHEN, CDR2 SYDVKM. CDR3 amino acids: CASSLEGQGADEQYF. DNA for the CDR3: TGTGCCAGCAGCCTAGAGGGACAGGGGGCGGACGAGCAGTACTTC.

The chain couples TRBV5-1 to TRBJ1-2, with D uncertain. Trimming left V 0 bases short and J 1 base short, with 7 bases between. The CDR3 consists of 14 residues. The germline CDR1 and CDR2 sequences are SGHRS and YFSETQ. The CDR3 coding sequence is TGCGCCAGCAGCTTGGAAGCGAATAACTATGGCTACACCTTC. Amino acid sequence: CASSLEANNYGYTF. The full variable domain, its missing parts supplied by reference TRBV5-1 and TRBJ1-2, is KAGVTQTPRYLIKTRGQQVTLSCSPISGHRSVSWYQQTPGQGLQFLFEYFSETQRNKGNFPGRFSGRQFSNSRSEMNVSTLELGDSALYLCASSLEANNYGYTFGSGTRLTVV.

The chain uses TRBV19 and TRBJ2-1, with 9 bases matching TRBD2. Germline lookup yields CDR1 LNHDA and CDR2 SQIVND (reference sequence). V trimming: 4 bases; J trimming: 6 bases; junction bases outside the gene matches: 7. The CDR3 has 15 amino acids. In DNA, the CDR3 is TGTGCCAGTAGTACTTTAGCGGGAGTGGGCAATGAGCAGTTCTTC. Its translation: CASSTLAGVGNEQFF.

J is TRBJ1-1 and V is TRBV6-5, with D possibly TRBD1 on 5 matching bases. Trimming took 10 bases from V and 1 from J, leaving 13 bases between them. Looked up from germline, CDR1 is MNHEY and CDR2 is SVGAGI. There are 13 residues in the CDR3. The CDR3 DNA follows: TGTGCCAACCGGGGAGGGACGAACACTGAAGCTTTCTTT. Translated, it gives CANRGGTNTEAFF.

V gene TRBV5-4 combines with J gene TRBJ1-1; D is perhaps TRBD1 (5 bases). Between the trimmed V and J ends, which lost 3 bases and 4 bases, there was a span of 19 bases. The CDR3 has 16 residues. Germline V gene data show CDR1 as SGHNT and CDR2 as YYREEE (reference sequence). The CDR3 reads CASSSDRGLPGTEAFF. CDR3 nucleotide sequence: TGTGCCAGCAGCTCGGACCGGGGACTTCCGGGCACTGAAGCTTTCTTT.

The chain couples TRBV20-1 to TRBJ2-7, with 10 nucleotides matching TRBD2. V was clipped by 3 bases and J by 2 bases; unmatched bases: 16. Germline loops: CDR1 DFQATT, CDR2 SNEGSKA (reference sequence). This CDR3 is built from 18 residues. The CDR3 nucleotides read TGCAGTGCTAGTGGTCCGCTTAGCGGGAGGTCATCGACCTACGAGCAGTACTTC. This translates into CSASGPLSGRSSTYEQYF.

The chain employs TRBV6-5 and TRBJ1-2; the D is unclear. This CDR3 is 13 amino acids long. Looked up from germline, CDR1 is MNHEY and CDR2 is SVGAGI. V was clipped by 5 bases and J by 8 bases, with 15 bases between them. The CDR3 DNA sequence: TGTGCCAGCAGTCCCCTGAACCCTACCGGCTACACCTTC. It is translated as CASSPLNPTGYTF.

The chain has TRBV30 and TRBJ2-7; D perhaps matches TRBD2 (6 bases). The CDR3 runs to 13 residues. Germline CDR1 reads GTSNPN; CDR2 reads SVGIG (reference sequence). V was shortened by 0 bases and J by 7 bases, with 13 bases between the two germline ends. The CDR3 here is CAWSVYPRGEQYF. DNA for the CDR3: TGTGCCTGGAGTGTATACCCTCGGGGGGAGCAGTACTTC.

The chain uses TRBV5-1 and TRBJ2-4; 8 positions match TRBD2. Germline CDR1 SGHRS, CDR2 YFSETQ. V was clipped by 6 bases and J by 8 bases; unmatched bases: 10. The CDR3 covers 14 residues. The CDR3 loop is CASKRGAGADIQYF. As DNA, the CDR3 is TGCGCCAGCAAACGGGGAGCGGGAGCAGACATTCAGTACTTC.

V and J are TRBV5-1 and TRBJ2-3; possibly TRBD1 for D (5 bases). The CDR3 is 15 residues long. Germline assignment: CDR1 SGHRS and CDR2 YFSETQ. V was cut by 4 bases and J by 5 bases, with 17 bases left in between. CDR3 residues: CASSMDTTSGDTQYF. For the CDR3, the DNA is TGCGCCAGCAGCATGGACACAACATCGGGAGATACGCAGTATTTT.